The clone carrying this TCR beta chain was recorded only once. What it binds is unknown. The primer mix had 60 Vbeta and 13 Jbeta primers. Profiled with immunoSEQ multiplex PCR; TCRdb holds only in-frame clones, not every one. The profile shows around 120,000 clones, around 70% of them singletons. CDR3 length: 14 amino acids. Per germline, CDR1 MDHEN and CDR2 SYDVKM. Trimming cost V 2 bases and J 1 base, with 8 bases left between them. The data were obtained in a study of cytomegalovirus exposure and HLA in healthy donors. Study findings and constraints: Reports showed the classifier diagnosing cytomegalovirus status with high specificity and sensitivity.

The sample comprised PBMCs. V is TRBV28 and J is TRBJ1-1; maybe TRBD1 (5 bases). This sequence originates from a man younger than 40 in good health and CMV-seropositive. In DNA form, the CDR3 reads TGTGCCAGCAGTTTAGGACACAGGAACACTGAAGCTTTCTTT. Translated: CASSLGHRNTEAFF.